Listed here are 2 T cell receptor beta chains from one sample, sequenced in a study of OX40 agonist ivuxolimab in advanced cancers. TCRdb's copy holds only in-frame clones and misses some; the assay was immunoSEQ multiplex PCR. The table has 40,000 or so clones, 65% to 85% seen once. This material consisted of CD4+ or CD8+ T cells sorted from blood, taken in a trial of the OX40 agonist ivuxolimab. All receptors derive from an adult with an advanced solid tumor such as melanoma, head and neck, liver or kidney cancer.

V usage is TRBV28 and J usage is TRBJ1-1, with D possibly being TRBD1 (5 bases). The CDR3 consists of 14 residues. V lost 10 bases and J lost 5, with 20 bases in between. Germline V gene lookup returns CDR1 MDHEN and CDR2 SYDVKM. Here the CDR3 reads CATRSRAGKTEAFF. The CDR3 bases are TGTGCCACCAGATCTCGGGCAGGGAAAACTGAAGCTTTCTTT.

The chain combines TRBV5-5 with TRBJ1-2; D is ambiguous. Trimming removed 4 bases from V and 1 base from J, with 8 bases in between. The CDR3 covers 13 residues. Germline assignment: CDR1 SGHKS and CDR2 YYEKEE (reference sequence). Written as DNA, the CDR3 is TGTGCCAGCAGCGTACGGATTAACTATGGCTACACCTTC. Protein: CASSVRINYGYTF.